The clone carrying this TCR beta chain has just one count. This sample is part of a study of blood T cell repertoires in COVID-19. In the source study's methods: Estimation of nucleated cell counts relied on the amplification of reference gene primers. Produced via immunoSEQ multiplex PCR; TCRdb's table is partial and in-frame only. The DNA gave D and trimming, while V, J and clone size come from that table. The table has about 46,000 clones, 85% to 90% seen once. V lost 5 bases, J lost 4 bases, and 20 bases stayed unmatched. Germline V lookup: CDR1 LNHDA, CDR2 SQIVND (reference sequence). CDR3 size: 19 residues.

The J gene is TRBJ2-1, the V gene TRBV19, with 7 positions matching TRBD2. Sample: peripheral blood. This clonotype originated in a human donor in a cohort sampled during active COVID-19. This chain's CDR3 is CASSPDRWRETFPYNEQFF. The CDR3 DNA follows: TGTGCCAGTAGTCCCGACCGGTGGCGGGAGACCTTCCCATACAATGAGCAGTTCTTC.